The 8 T cell receptor beta chains below come from one sample, sequenced in a study of shared clonotypes between healthy human individuals. Sequenced by immunoSEQ multiplex PCR; TCRdb stores in-frame clones only, minus some. The sample records roughly 1,500,000 clones, approximately 98.5% being singletons. Sequenced sample: naive CD4+ T cells sorted from blood. Described subset: CD45RA+ positively selected. These TCRs come from a man aged 25 to 40 in good health.

The rearrangement links TRBV18 to TRBJ2-2, with TRBD2 matching 7 bases. The CDR3 length is 16 residues. Losses at the gene ends were 6 bases for V and 0 bases for J; bases not matched to a gene: 7. Per the germline V gene, CDR1 is KGHSH and CDR2 is LQKENI. CDR3 in amino acids: CASSLTSDPNTGELFF. CDR3 bases: TGTGCCAGCTCGCTCACTAGCGACCCGAACACCGGGGAGCTGTTTTTT.

The V call is TRBV5-1, the J call TRBJ2-2; D not certain. V shed 3 bases and J shed 1 base, with 16 bases lying between them. The CDR3 length is 17 residues. Per the germline V gene, CDR1 is SGHRS and CDR2 is YFSETQ. Here the CDR3 DNA reads TGCGCCAGCAGCTCGGGCCCTCCGACGGGGAACACCGGGGAGCTGTTTTTT. This sequence encodes CASSSGPPTGNTGELFF.

The chain has TRBV14 and TRBJ2-7; D might be TRBD1 (5 bases). The ends were cut back, 1 base at V and 4 bases at J, with 8 bases in the middle. The germline V gene has CDR1 SGHDN and CDR2 FVKESK. The CDR3 consists of 13 residues. CDR3 protein: CASSQAGAYEQYF. The DNA for the CDR3 is TGTGCCAGCAGCCAAGCTGGGGCTTACGAGCAGTACTTC.

This chain uses TRBV7-9 with TRBJ2-3, with 10 bases identical to TRBD1. V gave up 5 bases and J gave up 5 bases; unmatched junction bases: 13. Germline V gene lookup returns CDR1 SEHNR and CDR2 FQNEAQ (reference sequence). This CDR3 has 17 amino acids. This CDR3 is CASSPNPGTGVGDTQYF. The CDR3 nucleotides are TGTGCCAGCAGCCCAAACCCCGGGACAGGGGTTGGAGATACGCAGTATTTT.

The chain employs TRBV7-9 and TRBJ1-5; 9 nucleotides agree with TRBD1. V gave up 0 bases and J gave up 6 bases; unmatched junction bases: 3. The CDR3 is made up of 15 amino acids. Germline V gene lookup returns CDR1 SEHNR and CDR2 FQNEAQ (reference sequence). The CDR3 nucleotides are TGTGCCAGCAGCTTAGCAGAGACAGGGGGTCAGCCCCAGCATTTT. Its translation is CASSLAETGGQPQHF.

This chain's CDR3 is CAIRLQGASGANVLTF. The CDR3 DNA is TGTGCCATCAGGTTACAGGGGGCGTCTGGGGCCAACGTCCTGACTTTC. This chain joins TRBV10-3 and TRBJ2-6; TRBD1 matches at 9 bases. Germline values: CDR1 ENHRY, CDR2 SYGVKD. J lost 1 base, V lost 6 bases, and 4 bases had no gene match. The CDR3 spans 16 residues.

The chain recombines TRBV29-1 with TRBJ1-1; maybe TRBD1 (5 bases). CDR3 length equals 15 residues. Germline V gene lookup returns CDR1 SQVTM and CDR2 ANQGSEA. Between the trimmed V and J ends, which lost 4 bases and 1 base, there was a span of 16 bases. CDR3 sequence: CSVVLGLHRNTEAFF. CDR3 DNA: TGCAGCGTTGTTCTGGGACTGCATAGGAACACTGAAGCTTTCTTT.

This clone was observed a single time. This sequence joins TRBV11-2 and TRBJ2-4; D is uncertain. Trimming left V 1 base short and J 6 bases short, with 7 bases between. The CDR3 extends over 13 amino acids. In germline, CDR1 is SGHAT, CDR2 FQNNGV. This CDR3 reads CASSLANLNIQYF. In DNA, the CDR3 is TGTGCCAGCAGCTTAGCCAATTTAAACATTCAGTACTTC.